This T cell receptor beta chain comes out of a study of T-cell memory formation after mild COVID-19. This clonotype occurred a few times. TCRdb reprocessed the 5' RACE reads with MiXCR, giving one entry per CDR3 protein. The profile shows about 290,000 distinct CDR3 sequences, more than 15% of them singletons. The clonotype originates from a man aged 18 to 35 who had mild COVID-19 (a few samples of this study predate the infection). Cell type and time point are not known. The source material was PBMCs or a T cell subset sorted from them (not recorded which).

This CDR3 is CASSLSTGGRETQYF. The DNA of the CDR3 is TGTGCCAGCAGCTTATCTACGGGGGGTAGGGAGACCCAGTACTTC. The chain has TRBV7-2 and TRBJ2-5, with 7 bases lining up with TRBD2. The germline V gene has CDR1 SGHTA and CDR2 FQGNSA. Trimming cost V 2 bases and J 5 bases; bases outside gene matches: 8. This CDR3 contains 15 residues.